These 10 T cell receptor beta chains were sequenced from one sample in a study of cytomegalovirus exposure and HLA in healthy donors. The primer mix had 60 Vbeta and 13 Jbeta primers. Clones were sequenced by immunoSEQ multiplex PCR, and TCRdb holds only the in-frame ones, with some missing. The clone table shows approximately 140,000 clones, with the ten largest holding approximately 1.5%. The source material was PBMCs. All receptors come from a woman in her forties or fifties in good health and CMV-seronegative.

The CDR3 DNA reads TGTGCCAGCAGTTCCGCGGGGGGGCCATGGGAAAAACTGTTTTTT. The encoded protein is CASSSAGGPWEKLFF. This chain joins TRBV28 and TRBJ1-4, with TRBD1 as a possible D gene (6 bases). CDR3 length equals 15 residues. Germline V gives CDR1 MDHEN, CDR2 SYDVKM. Trimming stripped 4 bases from V and 8 bases from J, with 17 bases between.

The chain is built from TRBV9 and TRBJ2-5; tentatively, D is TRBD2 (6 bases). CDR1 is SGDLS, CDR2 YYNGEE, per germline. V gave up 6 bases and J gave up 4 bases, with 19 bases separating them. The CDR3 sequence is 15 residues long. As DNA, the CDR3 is TGTGCCAGCAATGTTGGCGGGGCTTTGGGAGAGACCCAGTACTTC. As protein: CASNVGGALGETQYF.

CDR3 loop: CASSEGRGDYGYTF. In DNA form, the CDR3 reads TGTGCCAGCAGCGAAGGGAGGGGGGACTATGGCTACACCTTC. The rearrangement joins TRBV7-9 to TRBJ1-2; a possible D gene is TRBD1 (6 bases). The CDR3 spans 14 residues. The germline V gene has CDR1 SEHNR and CDR2 FQNEAQ (reference sequence). The V end lost 5 bases, the J end lost 3 bases, and 13 bases lay between the germline ends.

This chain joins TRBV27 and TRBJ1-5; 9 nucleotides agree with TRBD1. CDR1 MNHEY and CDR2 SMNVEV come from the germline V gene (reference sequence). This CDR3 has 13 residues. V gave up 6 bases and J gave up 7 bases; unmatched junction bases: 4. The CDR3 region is CASRPTGGQPQHF. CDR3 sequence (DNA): TGTGCCAGCAGACCCACAGGGGGCCAGCCCCAGCATTTT.

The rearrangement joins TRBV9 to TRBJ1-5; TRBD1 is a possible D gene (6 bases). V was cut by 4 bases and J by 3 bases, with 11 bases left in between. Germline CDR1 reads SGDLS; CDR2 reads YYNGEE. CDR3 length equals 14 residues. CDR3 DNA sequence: TGTGCCAGCAGCCTTGGACAGAACAATCAGCCCCAGCATTTT. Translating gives CASSLGQNNQPQHF.

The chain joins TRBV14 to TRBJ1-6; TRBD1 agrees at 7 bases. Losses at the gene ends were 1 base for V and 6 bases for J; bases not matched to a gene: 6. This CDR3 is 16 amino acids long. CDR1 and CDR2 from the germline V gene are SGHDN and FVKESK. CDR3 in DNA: TGTGCCAGCAGCCAAGGACCGGGACAGCCTAATTCACCCCTCCACTTT. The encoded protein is CASSQGPGQPNSPLHF.

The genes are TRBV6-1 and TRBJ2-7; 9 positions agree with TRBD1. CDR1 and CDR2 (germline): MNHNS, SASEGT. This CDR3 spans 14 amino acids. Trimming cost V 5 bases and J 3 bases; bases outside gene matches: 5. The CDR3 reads CASSLQGAGYEQYF. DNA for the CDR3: TGTGCCAGCAGTCTACAGGGGGCTGGCTACGAGCAGTACTTC.

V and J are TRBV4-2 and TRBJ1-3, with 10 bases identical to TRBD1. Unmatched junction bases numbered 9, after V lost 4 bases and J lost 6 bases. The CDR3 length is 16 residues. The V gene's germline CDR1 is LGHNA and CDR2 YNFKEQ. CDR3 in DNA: TGTGCCAGCAGCCCGGGACAGGGGATGAGTTCAAACACCATATATTTT. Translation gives CASSPGQGMSSNTIYF.

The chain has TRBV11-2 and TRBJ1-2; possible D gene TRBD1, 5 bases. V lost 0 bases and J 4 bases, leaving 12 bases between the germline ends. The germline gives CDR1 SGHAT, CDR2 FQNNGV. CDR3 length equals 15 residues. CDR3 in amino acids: CASSLDRQPFYGYTF. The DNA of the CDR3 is TGTGCCAGCAGCTTAGATCGACAGCCTTTCTATGGCTACACCTTC.

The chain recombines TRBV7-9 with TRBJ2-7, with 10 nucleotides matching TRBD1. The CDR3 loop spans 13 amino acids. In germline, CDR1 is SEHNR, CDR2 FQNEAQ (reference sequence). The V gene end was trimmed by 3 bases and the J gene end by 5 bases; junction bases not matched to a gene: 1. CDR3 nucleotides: TGTGCCAGCAGCTTTGGACAGGGGGACGAGCAGTACTTC. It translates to CASSFGQGDEQYF.